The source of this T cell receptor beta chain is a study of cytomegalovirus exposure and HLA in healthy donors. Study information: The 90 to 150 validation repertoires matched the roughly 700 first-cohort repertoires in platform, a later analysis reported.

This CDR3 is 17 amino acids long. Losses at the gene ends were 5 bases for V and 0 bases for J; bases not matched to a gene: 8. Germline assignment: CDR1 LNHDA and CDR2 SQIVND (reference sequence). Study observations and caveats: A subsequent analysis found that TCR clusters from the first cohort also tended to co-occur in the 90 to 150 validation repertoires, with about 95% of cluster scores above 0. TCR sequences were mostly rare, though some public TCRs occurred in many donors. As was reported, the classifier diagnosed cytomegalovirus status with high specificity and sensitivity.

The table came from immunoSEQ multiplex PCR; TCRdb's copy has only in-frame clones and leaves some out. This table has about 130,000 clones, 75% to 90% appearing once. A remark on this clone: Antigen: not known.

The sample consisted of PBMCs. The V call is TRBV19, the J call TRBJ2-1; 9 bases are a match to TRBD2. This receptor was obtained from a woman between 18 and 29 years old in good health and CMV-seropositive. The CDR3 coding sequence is TGTGCCAGTAGTCTCTCTCTAGCGGGGCTCTCCTACAATGAGCAGTTCTTC. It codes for CASSLSLAGLSYNEQFF.